A single TCR beta chain is shown here with its context. As yet, its antigen is unknown. The length of the CDR3 is 14 residues. Trimming cost V 4 bases and J 2 bases, with 9 bases left between them. The germline gives CDR1 SNHLY, CDR2 FYNNEI. These data originate in a study of identical twins. TCRdb re-analysed the 5' RACE reads in MiXCR, keeping a single row per CDR3 protein. Among more than 400,000 distinct CDR3 sequences, roughly 15% were seen once, and the ten largest hold about 0.47%. Points from the study as a whole: Clonotypes of the beta chain that were abundant in cord blood carried fewer insertions (memory repertoires showed none). Partial confounding of zero-insertion analyses by invariant MAIT and iNKT cells was possible.

Separately, the same data were catalogued under a study of yellow fever vaccine responses in identical twins.

The V gene is TRBV2, the J gene TRBJ1-5; no firm D call. The specimen was CD4+ T cells sorted from blood. The receptor comes from a woman between 18 and 29 years old in good health. The CDR3 DNA is TGTGCCAGCAGTGGTGGGTATGGCAATCAGCCCCAGCATTTT. Its translation: CASSGGYGNQPQHF.